This T cell receptor beta chain comes out of a study of T cell responses to AZD1222 COVID-19 vaccine. Study findings and constraints: Scientists sampled the repertoires only once the peak T cell response had passed. Nearly half of spike-specific TCRs reportedly go after variant regions that carry no mutations. With dominance at 160-218 and 743-854, vaccine-associated CD4 TCRs spanned spike. The donor group comprised mostly white British people and more females; the analysis possibly underestimated clonal diversity.

The method was immunoSEQ multiplex PCR; TCRdb's version includes in-frame clones alone and lacks a portion of them. The table includes 140,000 or so clones, around 94% detected once. Points on this clone: Its target is not known. The same CDR3 can be traced to other DNA sequences in this sample.

V was cut by 3 bases and J by 7 bases, with 4 bases left in between. The CDR3 is 11 residues long. V usage is TRBV12-3 or TRBV12-4 and J usage is TRBJ2-1; D ambiguous. The sample consisted of peripheral blood, taken after recovery from COVID-19. The sequence derives from an adult who had recovered from COVID-19. In nucleotides, the CDR3 is TGTGCCAGCAGTTTGCGGAATGAGCAGTTCTTC. The encoded protein is CASSLRNEQFF.